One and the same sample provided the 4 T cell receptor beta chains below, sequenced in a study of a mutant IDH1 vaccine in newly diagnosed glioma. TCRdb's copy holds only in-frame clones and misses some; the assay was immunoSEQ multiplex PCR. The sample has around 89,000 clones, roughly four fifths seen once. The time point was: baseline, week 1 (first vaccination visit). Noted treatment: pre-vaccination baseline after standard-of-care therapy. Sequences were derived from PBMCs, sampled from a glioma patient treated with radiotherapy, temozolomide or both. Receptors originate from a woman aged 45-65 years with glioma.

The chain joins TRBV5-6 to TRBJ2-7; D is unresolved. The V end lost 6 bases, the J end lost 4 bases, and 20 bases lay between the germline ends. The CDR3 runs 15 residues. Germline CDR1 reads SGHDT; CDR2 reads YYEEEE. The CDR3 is CASNNPGRGVYEQYF. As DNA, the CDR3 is TGTGCCAGCAACAACCCGGGTCGAGGAGTATACGAGCAGTACTTC. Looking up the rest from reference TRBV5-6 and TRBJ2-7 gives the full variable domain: DAGVTQSPTHLIKTRGQQVTLRCSPKSGHDTVSWYQQALGQGPQFIFQYYEEEERQRGNFPDRFSGHQFPNYSSELNVNALLLGDSALYLCASNNPGRGVYEQYFGPGTRLTVT.

The CDR3 is CASSSTGYEQYF. CDR3 DNA: TGTGCCAGCAGCTCGACTGGTTACGAGCAGTACTTC. The chain carries TRBV13 and TRBJ2-7; D is undetermined. The germline gives CDR1 PRHDT, CDR2 FYEKMQ (reference sequence). V dropped 4 bases and J dropped 4 bases, with 8 bases sitting between them. This CDR3 is 12 amino acids long.

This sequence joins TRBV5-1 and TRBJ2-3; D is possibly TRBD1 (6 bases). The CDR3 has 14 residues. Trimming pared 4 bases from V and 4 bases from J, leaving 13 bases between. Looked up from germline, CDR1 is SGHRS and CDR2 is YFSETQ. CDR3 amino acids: CASSPSKGADTQYF. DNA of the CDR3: TGCGCCAGCAGCCCATCGAAGGGGGCAGATACGCAGTATTTT.

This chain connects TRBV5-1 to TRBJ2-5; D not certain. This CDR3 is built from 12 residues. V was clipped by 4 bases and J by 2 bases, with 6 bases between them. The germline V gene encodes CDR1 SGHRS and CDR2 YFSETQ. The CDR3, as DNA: TGCGCCAGCAGCCCGACTCAAGAGACCCAGTACTTC. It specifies CASSPTQETQYF.